A single sample is the source of the 11 T cell receptor beta chains below, sequenced in a study of blood T cell repertoires in COVID-19. Generated by immunoSEQ multiplex PCR, the TCRdb table keeps only in-frame clones and is missing some. Of approximately 130,000 clones in the sample, around 82% were seen once. The sample taken for sequencing was peripheral blood. Receptor source: a human donor in a cohort sampled during active COVID-19.

This chain uses TRBV19 with TRBJ1-1, with 8 bases aligning to TRBD1. The CDR3 consists of 17 residues. The V gene's germline CDR1 is LNHDA and CDR2 SQIVND (reference sequence). The V segment lost 4 bases and the J segment 7 bases; nucleotides outside the gene matches: 17. The CDR3 DNA is TGTGCCAGTAGTAAGATATCGTCTCAGGGGGCTAAGTTTGAAGCTTTCTTT. Encoded protein: CASSKISSQGAKFEAFF.

The chain uses TRBV24-1 and TRBJ2-3, with D tentatively TRBD1 (5 bases). CDR1 is KGHDR, CDR2 SFDVKD, per germline. V lost 3 bases and J lost 4, with 13 bases in between. The CDR3 consists of 15 residues. CDR3 coding DNA: TGTGCCACCAGTGATCTGGTCAGGGATGCAGATACGCAGTATTTT. Translation: CATSDLVRDADTQYF.

The chain combines TRBV5-1 with TRBJ2-7; TRBD2 might be the D (7 bases). CDR1 is SGHRS, CDR2 YFSETQ, per germline. This CDR3 contains 16 residues. Trimming took off 4 bases at V and 4 bases at J, with 21 bases between the two ends. CDR3 in amino acids: CASSLGIGGLWYEQYF. The CDR3, as DNA: TGCGCCAGCAGCCTTGGCATCGGGGGGCTATGGTACGAGCAGTACTTC.

V and J are TRBV5-1 and TRBJ2-1, with TRBD1 identical over 7 bases. The CDR3 runs to 13 residues. Germline assignment: CDR1 SGHRS and CDR2 YFSETQ. The V gene end was trimmed by 6 bases and the J gene end by 9 bases; junction bases not matched to a gene: 9. The CDR3 DNA follows: TGCGCCAGCACCGAGGGGGCGTTTGGTGAGCAGTTCTTC. Translation gives CASTEGAFGEQFF. Full variable domain (rest looked up from reference TRBV5-1 and TRBJ2-1): KAGVTQTPRYLIKTRGQQVTLSCSPISGHRSVSWYQQTPGQGLQFLFEYFSETQRNKGNFPGRFSGRQFSNSRSEMNVSTLELGDSALYLCASTEGAFGEQFFGPGTRLTVL.

The rearrangement joins TRBV18 to TRBJ2-3, with TRBD2 matching 10 bases. Looked up from germline, CDR1 is KGHSH and CDR2 is LQKENI. The CDR3 runs to 15 residues. After removal of 0 bases from V and 8 bases from J, the junction contained 5 bases not matched to a gene. For the CDR3, the DNA is TGTGCCAGCTCACCACCTCAGCGGGGGGGAGTTACGCAGTATTTT. Its protein product is CASSPPQRGGVTQYF.

V is TRBV28 and J is TRBJ2-7; no clear D. This CDR3 has 12 amino acids. Germline V gene lookup returns CDR1 MDHEN and CDR2 SYDVKM. V was trimmed by 5 bases and J by 3 bases, leaving 8 bases between them. The CDR3 region has the DNA TGTGCCAGCAGTGAGGCGTACTACGAGCAGTACTTC. Translation: CASSEAYYEQYF.

In DNA, the CDR3 is TGTGCCAGCAGCATGCAGGGGGGGAACACTGAAGCTTTCTTT. It yields the protein CASSMQGGNTEAFF. The rearrangement joins TRBV11-2 to TRBJ1-1; 7 positions agree with TRBD1. The CDR3 contains 14 residues. V lost 5 bases and J lost 1; bases outside the gene matches: 4. Germline V gene lookup returns CDR1 SGHAT and CDR2 FQNNGV.

V and J are TRBV5-3 and TRBJ2-1, with TRBD1 identical over 7 bases. TRBV5-3 has ORF status, its function being uncertain. The CDR3 spans 15 residues. Trimming removed 0 bases from V and 2 bases from J; junction bases left unmatched: 2. In DNA, the CDR3 is TGTGCCAGAAGCTTGGCCGGGACAGCCTACAATGAGCAGTTCTTC. Residues: CARSLAGTAYNEQFF.

This chain joins TRBV7-9 and TRBJ1-2, with D perhaps matching TRBD1 (6 bases). The germline V and J ends were trimmed by 8 bases and 2 bases, with 12 bases remaining between them. CDR1 SEHNR and CDR2 FQNEAQ come from the germline V gene (reference sequence). The CDR3 consists of 13 residues. The CDR3 DNA reads TGTGCCAGCCGTCCCGGACAGAACTATGGCTACACCTTC. It specifies CASRPGQNYGYTF.

The chain couples TRBV5-5 to TRBJ2-5; 10 bases agree with TRBD1. V trimming: 1 base; J trimming: 5 bases; junction bases outside the gene matches: 8. This CDR3 comprises 16 residues. Germline V gene data show CDR1 as SGHKS and CDR2 as YYEKEE (reference sequence). CDR3 region: CASSLTATGGHETQYF. The CDR3 DNA reads TGTGCCAGCAGCTTGACTGCGACAGGGGGCCATGAGACCCAGTACTTC.

The chain employs TRBV18 and TRBJ1-1; 7 nucleotides align to TRBD1. Germline values: CDR1 KGHSH, CDR2 LQKENI. CDR3 length: 14 amino acids. V lost 3 bases to trimming and J lost 4 bases; unmatched junction nucleotides: 5. The CDR3 DNA follows: TGTGCCAGCTCACCTAGCGGGACAGCCACTGAAGCTTTCTTT. This translates into CASSPSGTATEAFF.